Each of the 32 T cell receptor beta chains below was sequenced from the same sample in a study of T-cell reconstitution after alpha-beta-depleted transplantation in children. Using unique molecular identifiers, the investigators prepared the TCRbeta library. TCRdb analysed the PCR reads with MiXCR anew, one entry per CDR3 protein. The table has 300,000 to 400,000 distinct CDR3 sequences, approximately 20% seen once. This material consisted of PBMCs, mostly from graft donor cells, taken 180 days after TCRalphabeta/CD19-depleted stem cell transplant. The source is a male patient between 5 and 17 years old who had a stem cell transplant for acute lymphoblastic leukemia, so the T cells may come from the graft donor.

The chain employs TRBV12-3 or TRBV12-4 and TRBJ2-3; 8 nucleotides match TRBD1. The CDR3 is 14 residues long. J was trimmed by 5 bases and V by 3 bases; bases with no gene match: 4. The CDR3 reads CASSFRGRGDTQYF. DNA for the CDR3: TGTGCCAGCAGTTTCAGGGGGCGGGGAGATACGCAGTATTTT.

This clonotype was counted a few times. The V call is TRBV12-3 or TRBV12-4, the J call TRBJ1-2; 9 nucleotides agree with TRBD1. V lost 4 bases, J lost 6 bases, and 9 bases stayed unmatched. This CDR3 is 15 amino acids long. The CDR3 sequence: CASSSWDRVGDGYTF. CDR3 bases: TGTGCCAGCAGTTCCTGGGACAGGGTGGGGGATGGCTACACCTTC.

This clonotype has only a few counts. The V call is TRBV6-5, the J call TRBJ2-2; D gene unclear. There are 13 residues in the CDR3. Per germline, CDR1 MNHEY and CDR2 SVGAGI. With 6 bases removed from V and 3 bases from J, the gap between germline ends came to 8 bases. The CDR3, as DNA: TGTGCCAGCAGGGTGGGCTACACCGGGGAGCTGTTTTTT. Its protein is CASRVGYTGELFF.

The gene calls are TRBV20-1 and TRBJ1-1; D uncertain. The CDR3 is made up of 15 amino acids. Germline values: CDR1 DFQATT, CDR2 SNEGSKA (reference sequence). V was clipped by 1 base and J by 5 bases, with 17 bases between them. In DNA form, the CDR3 reads TGCAGTGCTAGAGCTGTCCCCCCCGGGGAGACTGAAGCTTTCTTT. Amino acid sequence: CSARAVPPGETEAFF.

J is TRBJ1-1 and V is TRBV12-3 or TRBV12-4; unclear D gene. V was clipped by 6 bases and J by 3 bases, with 20 bases between them. The CDR3 runs to 16 residues. The DNA for the CDR3 is TGTGCCAGCAGAGTAGATCCGACATGGAGATACACTGAAGCTTTCTTT. Translated: CASRVDPTWRYTEAFF.

This clonotype appeared a few times. The chain has TRBV6-1 and TRBJ2-3, with a tentative D call TRBD1 (5 bases). The CDR3 spans 13 residues. Between the trimmed V and J ends, which lost 6 bases and 2 bases, there was a span of 9 bases. Germline V CDR1 and CDR2: MNHNS, SASEGT. CDR3 sequence reads: CASRDNPTDTQYF. As DNA, the CDR3 is TGTGCCAGCAGGGACAACCCCACAGATACGCAGTATTTT.

This chain uses TRBV7-9 with TRBJ2-1; 9 positions match TRBD1. The CDR3 contains 16 residues. V lost 2 bases, J lost 6 bases, and 8 bases stayed unmatched. Germline lookup yields CDR1 SEHNR and CDR2 FQNEAQ (reference sequence). The CDR3 nucleotides read TGTGCCAGCAGCTTACAGACAGGGGGTATAGGCAATGAGCAGTTCTTC. It is translated as CASSLQTGGIGNEQFF.

This clonotype was recorded a few times. The CDR3 is CASNLRVAGELFF. CDR3 bases: TGTGCCAGCAACCTCCGGGTGGCCGGGGAGCTGTTTTTT. The J gene is TRBJ2-2, the V gene TRBV21-1; TRBD1, the D gene given by the table, was not confirmed from the DNA. TRBV21-1 counts as a pseudogene. CDR3 length: 13 amino acids.

This clonotype has a handful of counts. The chain carries TRBV4-1 and TRBJ1-3, with a possible D match to TRBD1 (5 bases). The CDR3 is 15 amino acids. With 0 bases removed from V and 4 bases from J, the gap between germline ends came to 10 bases. The germline gives CDR1 MGHRA, CDR2 YSYEKL. CDR3 amino acids: CASSQEGTAGNTIYF. In nucleotides, the CDR3 is TGCGCCAGCAGCCAAGAGGGGACTGCGGGAAACACCATATATTTT.

The J gene is TRBJ2-7, the V gene TRBV19; D ambiguous. This CDR3 region has 15 residues. Looked up from germline, CDR1 is LNHDA and CDR2 is SQIVND (reference sequence). Between the trimmed V and J ends, which lost 2 bases and 3 bases, there was a span of 14 bases. The CDR3 sequence is CASSISSGAFYEQYF. The CDR3 DNA reads TGTGCCAGTAGTATATCTTCCGGAGCCTTCTACGAGCAGTACTTC.

This clonotype has just a few counts. The genes are TRBV29-1 and TRBJ1-1, with a possible D match to TRBD1 (5 bases). The CDR3 consists of 14 residues. Germline V gene data show CDR1 as SQVTM and CDR2 as ANQGSEA. V lost 7 bases, J lost 2 bases, and 17 bases lay in between. The CDR3 sequence: CSALASGGNTEAFF. In DNA form, the CDR3 reads TGCAGCGCCCTAGCAAGTGGGGGAAACACTGAAGCTTTCTTT.

This clonotype was detected only a few times. This chain uses TRBV12-3 or TRBV12-4 with TRBJ2-1; D is unresolved. V was pared by 3 bases and J by 6 bases, with 12 bases between. The CDR3 runs to 14 residues. The CDR3 spells CASSFVADVNEQFF. The DNA for the CDR3 is TGTGCCAGCAGTTTTGTGGCCGATGTCAATGAGCAGTTCTTC.

This chain connects TRBV12-3 or TRBV12-4 to TRBJ1-1, with D unclear. V shed 3 bases and J shed 1 base, with 9 bases lying between them. The CDR3 spans 14 residues. The CDR3 DNA reads as TGTGCCAGCAGTTTGATGGGCTCGAACACTGAAGCTTTCTTT. Its translation: CASSLMGSNTEAFF.

V gene TRBV15 combines with J gene TRBJ1-1, with 7 bases identical to TRBD1. The CDR3 is 13 residues long. Germline lookup yields CDR1 LNHNV and CDR2 YYDKDF (reference sequence). The ends lost 9 bases at V and 2 bases at J; junction bases unmatched: 6. The CDR3 DNA is TGTGCCACTTCAGACAGGGTCAACACTGAAGCTTTCTTT. As protein: CATSDRVNTEAFF.

This chain joins TRBV12-3 or TRBV12-4 and TRBJ2-7, with 9 bases that match TRBD1. Unmatched junction bases numbered 10, after V lost 6 bases and J lost 7 bases. This CDR3 has 14 residues. CDR3 nucleotide sequence: TGTGCCAGCAGCAGGGACAGGGTGCCTAGGGAGCAGTACTTC. This encodes CASSRDRVPREQYF.

This sequence joins TRBV2 and TRBJ1-2; weak D call: TRBD1 (6 bases). V was clipped by 3 bases and J by 8 bases, with 13 bases between them. Germline CDR1 and CDR2: SNHLY and FYNNEI. CDR3 length: 13 amino acids. CDR3 sequence (DNA): TGTGCCAGCAGTGACAACAGGGTGGGCGGCTACACCTTC. Its translation: CASSDNRVGGYTF. The variable domain in full, completed from reference TRBV2 and TRBJ1-2, reads EPEVTQTPSHQVTQMGQEVILRCVPISNHLYFYWYRQILGQKVEFLVSFYNNEISEKSEIFDDQFSVERPDGSNFTLKIRSTKLEDSAMYFCASSDNRVGGYTFGSGTRLTVV.

In regard to this clonotype: Germline and junction disagree at one end, which may indicate a read error. CDR3 in DNA: TGTGCCAGCAGCTTAGAAGGCGGGGGGCTGTTTTTT. Its translation: CASSLEGGGLFF. The chain is built from TRBV7-6 and TRBJ2-2; 7 nucleotides align to TRBD2. This CDR3 comprises 12 residues. Germline CDR1 reads SGHVS; CDR2 reads FNYEAQ.

This clonotype was observed a few times. V is TRBV7-6 and J is TRBJ2-7; D ambiguous. The ends were cut back, 6 bases at V and 0 bases at J, with 27 bases in the middle. The CDR3 runs 19 residues. Germline V lookup: CDR1 SGHVS, CDR2 FNYEAQ. Here the CDR3 reads CASSQTMARHGISSYEQYF. The CDR3, as DNA: TGTGCCAGCAGTCAAACGATGGCACGCCATGGAATCAGCTCCTACGAGCAGTACTTC.

This clonotype was recorded a few times. The chain combines TRBV27 with TRBJ2-7; 9 positions agree with TRBD1. The V and J ends lost 5 bases and 6 bases, in that order; junction bases with no gene match: 8. The CDR3 totals 14 residues. The germline V gene encodes CDR1 MNHEY and CDR2 SMNVEV (reference sequence). The CDR3 DNA follows: TGTGCCAGCAGTGTCACCGGGACAGGGTTCGAGCAGTACTTC. Its translation is CASSVTGTGFEQYF.

The chain links TRBV12-3 or TRBV12-4 to TRBJ2-3, with D tentatively TRBD1 (6 bases). The ends were cut back, 6 bases at V and 6 bases at J, with 16 bases in the middle. The CDR3 is 14 residues long. The CDR3 protein is CASSPRTDRDTQYF. Written as DNA, the CDR3 is TGTGCCAGCAGCCCCAGAACCGACAGGGATACGCAGTATTTT.

This sequence joins TRBV6-1 and TRBJ2-7; tentatively, D is TRBD1 or TRBD2 (5 bases each). With 2 bases removed from V and 3 bases from J, the gap between germline ends came to 11 bases. The CDR3 contains 14 residues. Germline V gene sequence: CDR1 MNHNS, CDR2 SASEGT. The CDR3: CASSEPGTGYEQYF. As DNA, the CDR3 is TGTGCCAGCAGTGAACCTGGGACCGGCTACGAGCAGTACTTC.

The chain employs TRBV7-9 and TRBJ2-7, with D unclear. There are 13 residues in the CDR3. Per germline, CDR1 SEHNR and CDR2 FQNEAQ (reference sequence). Trimming shortened V by 4 bases and J by 3 bases, and 10 bases separated the two germline ends. The CDR3 loop reads CASSSTVNYEQYF. The CDR3 DNA reads as TGTGCCAGCAGCTCGACCGTGAACTACGAGCAGTACTTC.

The chain couples TRBV5-3 to TRBJ2-3, with 10 bases fitting TRBD2. TRBV5-3 belongs to the ORF category, with a function that is uncertain. This CDR3 has 16 residues. Written as DNA, the CDR3 is TGTGCGGTCCCAGCGGGAGGGAAGGAACTCACAGATACGCAGTATTTT. It translates to CAVPAGGKELTDTQYF.

The chain couples TRBV12-3 or TRBV12-4 to TRBJ1-6, with D hard to call. This CDR3 has 16 amino acids. Trimming stripped 8 bases from V and 3 bases from J, with 17 bases between. The CDR3 sequence: CASAWSRAHYNSPLHF. Here the CDR3 DNA reads TGTGCCAGCGCTTGGTCCCGGGCCCACTATAATTCACCCCTCCACTTT.

This clonotype was counted between two and nine times. The rearrangement joins TRBV5-1 to TRBJ1-5, with D unclear. The CDR3 has 15 residues. Trimming pared 4 bases from V and 1 base from J, leaving 12 bases between. Looked up from germline, CDR1 is SGHRS and CDR2 is YFSETQ. The CDR3 coding sequence is TGCGCCAGCAGCCCAGGCAACCCAAGCAATCAGCCCCAGCATTTT. This translates into CASSPGNPSNQPQHF.

The genes are TRBV10-3 and TRBJ1-2; no reliable D call. Germline lookup yields CDR1 ENHRY and CDR2 SYGVKD. The CDR3 is made up of 13 amino acids. Deletions cut 4 bases from V and 4 bases from J, with 10 bases between. The CDR3 nucleotides read TGTGCCATCAGTGGGCCCATATTCTATGGCTACACCTTC. Amino acids: CAISGPIFYGYTF.

This clonotype was counted at least ten times. The V gene is TRBV5-1, the J gene TRBJ1-4; TRBD1 matches at 7 bases. Germline V gives CDR1 SGHRS, CDR2 YFSETQ. After removal of 0 bases from V and 11 bases from J, the junction contained 4 bases not matched to a gene. The CDR3 sequence is 13 residues long. The CDR3 region is CASSLATGDKLFF. In DNA form, the CDR3 reads TGCGCCAGCAGCTTGGCCACAGGGGATAAACTGTTTTTT.

The J gene is TRBJ2-1, the V gene TRBV20-1; no reliable D call. Trimming cost V 7 bases and J 5 bases, with 9 bases left between them. This CDR3 has 11 residues. The germline gives CDR1 DFQATT, CDR2 SNEGSKA (reference sequence). In DNA form, the CDR3 reads TGCAGTGGTAGGCGAAACAATGAGCAGTTCTTC. Its protein is CSGRRNNEQFF.

This clonotype came up a few times. This chain links TRBV5-1 with TRBJ2-6, with a weak D call TRBD1 (6 bases). Trimming left V 4 bases short and J 1 base short, with 18 bases between. Germline CDR1 is SGHRS and CDR2 is YFSETQ. The CDR3 is 18 amino acids. The DNA of the CDR3 is TGCGCCAGCAGCGCACAACCGGGACACCCTTCTGGGGCCAACGTCCTGACTTTC. As protein: CASSAQPGHPSGANVLTF.

J is TRBJ2-1 and V is TRBV20-1, with 8 bases that match TRBD2. After removal of 1 base from V and 15 bases from J, the junction contained 5 bases not matched to a gene. The CDR3 covers 11 residues. Germline loops: CDR1 DFQATT, CDR2 SNEGSKA (reference sequence). CDR3 loop: CSARGDGRVFF. Here the CDR3 DNA reads TGCAGTGCTAGAGGGGACGGGAGGGTGTTCTTC.

The chain carries TRBV19 and TRBJ2-7; a possible D gene is TRBD2 (6 bases). This CDR3 has 14 residues. CDR1 LNHDA and CDR2 SQIVND come from the germline V gene (reference sequence). Trimming left V 5 bases short and J 3 bases short, with 14 bases between. The CDR3 coding sequence is TGTGCCAGTAGTGGAGGGTTGTTGGACTACGAGCAGTACTTC. This codes for CASSGGLLDYEQYF.

In this sample, this clonotype turned up a few times. V is TRBV7-2 and J is TRBJ1-5; the D gene is possibly TRBD1 (5 bases). The germline V and J ends were trimmed by 5 bases and 6 bases, with 17 bases remaining between them. Germline V gene sequence: CDR1 SGHTA, CDR2 FQGNSA. The CDR3 runs 15 residues. The CDR3 sequence is CASSAQGGSRQPQHF. DNA of the CDR3: TGTGCCAGCAGCGCCCAGGGAGGGAGCCGTCAGCCCCAGCATTTT.